This T cell receptor beta chain was recovered during a study of blood T cell repertoires in COVID-19. Study overall: The origin of the acute and convalescent COVID-19 samples was the United States, Italy and Spain. PBMCs, B-cell-depleted T cells, or T cells provided the cDNA or gDNA that made up the material.

TCRdb's copy holds only in-frame clones and misses some; the assay was immunoSEQ multiplex PCR. Of fewer than 450,000 clones listed, 90% are singletons. Which cohort a participant joined came from the clinical history participants gave. Resolution of symptoms, clearance, or two negative PCRs was present in recovered Cohort 3 donors. CDR1 and CDR2 from the germline V gene are SGHDT and YYEEEE. With 0 bases removed from V and 10 bases from J, the gap between germline ends came to 17 bases. The CDR3 consists of 16 residues. The chain uses TRBV5-6 and TRBJ1-6; D unclear. Source material: PBMCs or T cells enriched from blood (not recorded which). The receptor comes from a man younger than 35 who had recovered from COVID-19. CDR3 nucleotides: TGTGCCAGCAGCTTGGGGGCGGGGTCTTATTCCTCACCCCTCCACTTT. This gives the protein CASSLGAGSYSSPLHF.